The sequence of this TCR beta chain was determined in a study of cytomegalovirus exposure and HLA in healthy donors. General study points: Rates of TCR association differed by HLA locus in a later analysis, with DRB1 highest and HLA-C lowest.

With V trimmed by 4 bases and J by 1 base, 1 base remained unmatched. The germline V gene has CDR1 MDHEN and CDR2 SYDVKM. The CDR3 consists of 14 residues. The PCR contained 60 Vbeta and 13 Jbeta primers. Profiling relied on immunoSEQ multiplex PCR, and the TCRdb table lists in-frame clones only, not all of them. The table has 130,000 or so clones, around nine tenths seen once; the top ten hold 4% to 6.5%. In this sample, this clone turned up a few times. Its antigen remains unidentified. The same CDR3 can be traced to other DNA sequences in this sample. The chain uses TRBV28 and TRBJ1-1; TRBD1 agrees at 9 bases. The sequenced sample consisted of PBMCs. The sequence derives from a woman younger than 45 in good health and CMV-seronegative. The CDR3 here is CASSSGQGNTEAFF. The CDR3 DNA reads TGTGCCAGCAGTTCGGGACAGGGGAACACTGAAGCTTTCTTT.